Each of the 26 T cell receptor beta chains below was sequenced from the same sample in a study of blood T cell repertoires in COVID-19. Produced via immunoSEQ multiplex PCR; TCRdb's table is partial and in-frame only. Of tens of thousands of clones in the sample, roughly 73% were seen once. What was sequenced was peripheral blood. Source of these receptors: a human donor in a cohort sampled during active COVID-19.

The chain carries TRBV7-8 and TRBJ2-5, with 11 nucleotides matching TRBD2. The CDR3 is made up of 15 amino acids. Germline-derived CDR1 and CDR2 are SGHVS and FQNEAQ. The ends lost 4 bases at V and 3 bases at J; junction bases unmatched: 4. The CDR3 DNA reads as TGTGCCAGCAGCTCTCTTAGCGGGAGGGAAGAGACCCAGTACTTC. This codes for CASSSLSGREETQYF.

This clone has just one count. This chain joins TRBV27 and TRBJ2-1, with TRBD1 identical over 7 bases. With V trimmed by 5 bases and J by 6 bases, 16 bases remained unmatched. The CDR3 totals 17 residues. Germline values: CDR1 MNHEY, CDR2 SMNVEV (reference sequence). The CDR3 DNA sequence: TGTGCCAGCAGTCTCAAACAGGGGTCATTACTTCGCAATGAGCAGTTCTTC. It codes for CASSLKQGSLLRNEQFF.

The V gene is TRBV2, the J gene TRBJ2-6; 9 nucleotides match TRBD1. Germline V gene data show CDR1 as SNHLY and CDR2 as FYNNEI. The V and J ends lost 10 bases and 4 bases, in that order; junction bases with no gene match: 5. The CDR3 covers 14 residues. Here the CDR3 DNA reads TGTGCCAACCACAGGGGGCTCGGGGCCAACGTCCTGACTTTC. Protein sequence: CANHRGLGANVLTF.

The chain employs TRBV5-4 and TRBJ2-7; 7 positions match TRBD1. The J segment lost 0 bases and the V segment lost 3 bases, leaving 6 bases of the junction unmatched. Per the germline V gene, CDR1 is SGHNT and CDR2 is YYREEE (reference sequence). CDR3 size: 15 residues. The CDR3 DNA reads TGTGCCAGCAGCTCCGGAGACAGGGCCTCCTACGAGCAGTACTTC. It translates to CASSSGDRASYEQYF.

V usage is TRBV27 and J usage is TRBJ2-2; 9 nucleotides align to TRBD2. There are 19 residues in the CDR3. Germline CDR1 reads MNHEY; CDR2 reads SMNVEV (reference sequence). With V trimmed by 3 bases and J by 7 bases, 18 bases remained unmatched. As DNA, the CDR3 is TGTGCCAGCAGTTTCCTTCGACCTAGACTAGCGGACCGGGGCGGGGAGCTGTTTTTT. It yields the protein CASSFLRPRLADRGGELFF.

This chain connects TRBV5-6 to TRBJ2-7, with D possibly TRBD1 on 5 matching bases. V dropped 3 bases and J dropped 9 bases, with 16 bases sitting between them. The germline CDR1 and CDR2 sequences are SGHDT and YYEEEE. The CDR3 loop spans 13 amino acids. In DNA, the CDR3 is TGTGCCAGCAGCTCCACTTGGGGCGGTTGGCAGTACTTC. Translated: CASSSTWGGWQYF.

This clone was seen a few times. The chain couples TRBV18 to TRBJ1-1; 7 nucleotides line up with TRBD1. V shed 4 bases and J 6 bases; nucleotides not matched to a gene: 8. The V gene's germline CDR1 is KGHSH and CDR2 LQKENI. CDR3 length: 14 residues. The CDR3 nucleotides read TGTGCCAGCTCACGCGAACAGGGGTACTCTGAAGCTTTCTTT. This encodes CASSREQGYSEAFF.

Written as DNA, the CDR3 is TGTGCCAGTAGTAGGACAACCTACAATGAGCAGTTCTTC. This translates into CASSRTTYNEQFF. The chain is built from TRBV19 and TRBJ2-1; a weak D match, TRBD1 (5 bases). Germline V gene data show CDR1 as LNHDA and CDR2 as SQIVND (reference sequence). The CDR3 spans 13 residues. V lost 4 bases, J lost 2 bases, and 6 bases lay in between. The full variable domain, rest sourced from reference TRBV19 and TRBJ2-1, is DGGITQSPKYLFRKEGQNVTLSCEQNLNHDAMYWYRQDPGQGLRLIYYSQIVNDFQKGDIAEGYSVSREKKESFPLTVTSAQKNPTAFYLCASSRTTYNEQFFGPGTRLTVL.

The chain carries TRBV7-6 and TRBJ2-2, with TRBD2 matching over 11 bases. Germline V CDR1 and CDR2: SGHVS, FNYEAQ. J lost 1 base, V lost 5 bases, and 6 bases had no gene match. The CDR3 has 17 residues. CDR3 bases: TGTGCCAGCAGCGCGCGCGGGACTAGCGGGAACACCGGGGAGCTGTTTTTT. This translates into CASSARGTSGNTGELFF.

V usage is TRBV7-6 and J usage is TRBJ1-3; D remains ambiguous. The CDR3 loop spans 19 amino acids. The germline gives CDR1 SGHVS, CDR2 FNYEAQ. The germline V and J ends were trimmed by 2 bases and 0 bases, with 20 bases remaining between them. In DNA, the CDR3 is TGTGCCAGCAGCTTATCTGTTTGGGCCCCGGTGAGCTCTGGAAACACCATATATTTT. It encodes CASSLSVWAPVSSGNTIYF.

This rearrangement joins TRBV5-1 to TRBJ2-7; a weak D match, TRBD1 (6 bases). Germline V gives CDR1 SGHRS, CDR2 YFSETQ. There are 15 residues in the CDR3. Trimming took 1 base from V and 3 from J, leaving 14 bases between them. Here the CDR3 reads CASSLLEQGNYEQYF. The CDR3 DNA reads TGCGCCAGCAGCTTGCTCGAACAGGGAAACTACGAGCAGTACTTC.

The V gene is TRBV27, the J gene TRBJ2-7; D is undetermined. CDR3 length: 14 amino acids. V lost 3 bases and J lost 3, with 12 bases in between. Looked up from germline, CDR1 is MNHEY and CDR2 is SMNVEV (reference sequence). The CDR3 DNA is TGTGCCAGCAGTTTTGCCGGGTTGAACTACGAGCAGTACTTC. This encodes CASSFAGLNYEQYF.

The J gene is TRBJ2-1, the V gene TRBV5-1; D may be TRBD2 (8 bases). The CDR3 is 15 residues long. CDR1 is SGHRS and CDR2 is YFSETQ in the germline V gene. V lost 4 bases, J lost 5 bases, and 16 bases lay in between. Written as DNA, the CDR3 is TGCGCCAGCAGCCGGGAGGGGGCAGGGAACAATGAGCAGTTCTTC. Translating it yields CASSREGAGNNEQFF.

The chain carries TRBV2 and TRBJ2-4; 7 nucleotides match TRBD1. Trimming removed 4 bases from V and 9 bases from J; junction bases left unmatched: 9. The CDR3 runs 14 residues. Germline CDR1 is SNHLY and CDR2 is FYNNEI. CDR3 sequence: CASSAGTAGSIQYF. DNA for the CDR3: TGTGCCAGCAGTGCCGGGACAGCAGGGAGCATTCAGTACTTC. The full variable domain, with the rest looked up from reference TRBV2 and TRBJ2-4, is EPEVTQTPSHQVTQMGQEVILRCVPISNHLYFYWYRQILGQKVEFLVSFYNNEISEKSEIFDDQFSVERPDGSNFTLKIRSTKLEDSAMYFCASSAGTAGSIQYFGAGTRLSVL.

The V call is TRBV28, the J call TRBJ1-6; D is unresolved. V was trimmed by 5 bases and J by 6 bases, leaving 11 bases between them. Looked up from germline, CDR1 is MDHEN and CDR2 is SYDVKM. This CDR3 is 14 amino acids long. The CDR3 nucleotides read TGTGCCAGCAGTATCCCTAGTTCTAATTCACCCCTCCACTTT. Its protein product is CASSIPSSNSPLHF.

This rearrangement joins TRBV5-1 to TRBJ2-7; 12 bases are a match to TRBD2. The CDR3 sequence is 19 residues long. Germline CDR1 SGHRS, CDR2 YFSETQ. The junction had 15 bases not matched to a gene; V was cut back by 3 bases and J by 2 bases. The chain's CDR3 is CASSSTVQLLAGGAYEQYF. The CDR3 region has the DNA TGCGCCAGCAGCTCCACGGTACAGTTACTAGCGGGAGGCGCCTACGAGCAGTACTTC. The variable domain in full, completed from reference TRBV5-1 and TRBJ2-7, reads KAGVTQTPRYLIKTRGQQVTLSCSPISGHRSVSWYQQTPGQGLQFLFEYFSETQRNKGNFPGRFSGRQFSNSRSEMNVSTLELGDSALYLCASSSTVQLLAGGAYEQYFGPGTRLTVT.

CDR3 region: CASSLGQGAGYEQYF. In DNA form, the CDR3 reads TGTGCCAGCAGTTTAGGGCAGGGGGCTGGCTACGAGCAGTACTTC. The chain employs TRBV27 and TRBJ2-7; 8 bases map to TRBD1. This CDR3 comprises 15 residues. From germline, CDR1 is MNHEY and CDR2 SMNVEV (reference sequence). V gave up 2 bases and J gave up 3 bases; unmatched junction bases: 6.

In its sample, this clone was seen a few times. The CDR3 loop is CASSLGGGVGLNTEAFF. In DNA, the CDR3 is TGCGCCAGCAGCTTGGGCGGCGGGGTTGGATTGAACACTGAAGCTTTCTTT. This chain joins TRBV5-1 and TRBJ1-1; D gene ambiguous. CDR3 length equals 17 residues. V was shortened by 0 bases and J by 0 bases, with 15 bases between the two germline ends. Germline V CDR1 and CDR2: SGHRS, YFSETQ.

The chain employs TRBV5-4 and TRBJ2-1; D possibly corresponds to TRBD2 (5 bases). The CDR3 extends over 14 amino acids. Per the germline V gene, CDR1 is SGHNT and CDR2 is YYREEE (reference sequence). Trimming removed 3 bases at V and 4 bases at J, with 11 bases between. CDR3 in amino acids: CASSWLAGYNEQFF. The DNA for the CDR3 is TGTGCCAGCAGCTGGCTAGCAGGATACAATGAGCAGTTCTTC.

CDR3 coding DNA: TGTGCCAGCAGCCCCCGACAGGGCCCCTGGGCTGGGGCCAACGTCCTGACTTTC. This gives the protein CASSPRQGPWAGANVLTF. The chain carries TRBV7-2 and TRBJ2-6, with 7 nucleotides matching TRBD1. V lost 5 bases and J lost 2; bases outside the gene matches: 12. CDR1 and CDR2 from the germline V gene are SGHTA and FQGNSA. The CDR3 is made up of 18 amino acids.

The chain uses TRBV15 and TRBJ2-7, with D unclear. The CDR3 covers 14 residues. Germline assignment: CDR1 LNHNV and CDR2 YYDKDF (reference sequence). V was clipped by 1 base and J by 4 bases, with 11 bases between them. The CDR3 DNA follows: TGTGCCACCAGCAGAGGCGAGATTGGTTACGAGCAGTACTTC. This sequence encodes CATSRGEIGYEQYF.

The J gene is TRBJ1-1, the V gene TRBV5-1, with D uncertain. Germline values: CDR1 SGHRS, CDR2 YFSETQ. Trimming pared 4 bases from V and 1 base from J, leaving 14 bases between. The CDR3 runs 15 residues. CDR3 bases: TGCGCCAGCAGCCGGCCCGACGGGAAGAACACTGAAGCTTTCTTT. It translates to CASSRPDGKNTEAFF.

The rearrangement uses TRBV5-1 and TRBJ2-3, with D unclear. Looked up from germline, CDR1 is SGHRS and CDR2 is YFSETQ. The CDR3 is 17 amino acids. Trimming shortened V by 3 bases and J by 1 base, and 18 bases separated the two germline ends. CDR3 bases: TGCGCCAGCAGCTATGGCGTGGTGGGCATAGGCACAGATACGCAGTATTTT. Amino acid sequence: CASSYGVVGIGTDTQYF.

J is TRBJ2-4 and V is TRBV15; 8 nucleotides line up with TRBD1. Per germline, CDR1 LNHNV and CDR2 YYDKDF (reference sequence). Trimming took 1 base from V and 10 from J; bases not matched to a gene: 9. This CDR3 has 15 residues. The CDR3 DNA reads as TGTGCCACCAGCAGAGGGACAGGGAATCCCCTAATTCAGTACTTC. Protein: CATSRGTGNPLIQYF.

The CDR3 sequence: CASSSGDSLNYGYTF. The CDR3 nucleotides are TGTGCCAGCAGCTCAGGGGACAGCCTCAACTATGGCTACACCTTC. This rearrangement joins TRBV7-9 to TRBJ1-2; 7 nucleotides line up with TRBD1. Germline lookup yields CDR1 SEHNR and CDR2 FQNEAQ (reference sequence). This CDR3 comprises 15 residues. The V gene end was trimmed by 4 bases and the J gene end by 2 bases; junction bases not matched to a gene: 7. The variable domain in full, completed from reference TRBV7-9 and TRBJ1-2, reads DTGVSQNPRHKITKRGQNVTFRCDPISEHNRLYWYRQTLGQGPEFLTYFQNEAQLEKSRLLSDRFSAERPKGSFSTLEIQRTEQGDSAMYLCASSSGDSLNYGYTFGSGTRLTVV.

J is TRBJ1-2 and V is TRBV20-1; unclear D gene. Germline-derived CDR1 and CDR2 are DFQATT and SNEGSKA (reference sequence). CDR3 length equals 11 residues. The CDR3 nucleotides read TGCAGCGCGGAGCCGAACTATGGCTACACCTTC. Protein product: CSAEPNYGYTF.